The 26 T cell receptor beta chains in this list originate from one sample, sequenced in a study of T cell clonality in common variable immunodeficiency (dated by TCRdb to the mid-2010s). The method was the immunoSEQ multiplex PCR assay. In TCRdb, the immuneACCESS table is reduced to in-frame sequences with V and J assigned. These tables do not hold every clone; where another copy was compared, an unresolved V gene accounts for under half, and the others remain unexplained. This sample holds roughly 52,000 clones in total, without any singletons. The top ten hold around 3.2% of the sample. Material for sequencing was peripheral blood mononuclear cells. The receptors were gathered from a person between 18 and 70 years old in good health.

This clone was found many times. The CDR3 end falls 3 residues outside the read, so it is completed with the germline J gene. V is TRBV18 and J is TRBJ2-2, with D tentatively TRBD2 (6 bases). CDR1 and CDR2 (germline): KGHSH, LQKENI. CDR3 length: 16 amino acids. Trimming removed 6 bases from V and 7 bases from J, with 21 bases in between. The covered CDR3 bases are TGTGCCAGCTCCGACATACTTAGCGGCTCAGTCGGGGAG. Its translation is CASSDILSGSVGE. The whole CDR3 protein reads CASSDILSGSVGELFF.

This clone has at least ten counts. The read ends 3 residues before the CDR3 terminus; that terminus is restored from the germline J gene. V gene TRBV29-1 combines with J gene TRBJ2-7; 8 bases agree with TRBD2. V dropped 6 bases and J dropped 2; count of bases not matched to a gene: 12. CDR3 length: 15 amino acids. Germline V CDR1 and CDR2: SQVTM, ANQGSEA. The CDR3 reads CSVGLSGILTYEQYF. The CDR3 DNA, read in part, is TGCAGCGTGGGGCTTAGCGGGATATTAACCTACGAG.

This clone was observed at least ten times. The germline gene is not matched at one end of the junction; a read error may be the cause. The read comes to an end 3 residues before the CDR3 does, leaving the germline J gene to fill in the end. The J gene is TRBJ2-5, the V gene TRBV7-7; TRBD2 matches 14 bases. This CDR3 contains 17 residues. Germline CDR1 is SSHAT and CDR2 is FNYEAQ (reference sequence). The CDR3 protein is CASSRTSGRLNQETQYF. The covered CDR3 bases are TGTGCTAGCAGCCGGACTAGCGGGAGGCTTAACCAAGAGACC. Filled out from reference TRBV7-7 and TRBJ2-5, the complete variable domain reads GAGVSQSPRYKVTKRGQDVTLRCDPISSHATLYWYQQALGQGPEFLTYFNYEAQPDKSGLPSDRFSAERPEGSISTLTIQRTEQRDSAMYRCASSRTSGRLNQETQYFGPGTRLLVL.

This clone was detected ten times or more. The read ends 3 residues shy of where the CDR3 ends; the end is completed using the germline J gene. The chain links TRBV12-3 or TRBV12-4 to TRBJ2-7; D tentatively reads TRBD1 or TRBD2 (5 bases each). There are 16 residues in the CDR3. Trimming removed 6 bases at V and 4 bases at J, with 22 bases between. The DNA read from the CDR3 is TGTGCCAGCAGCACCAGGCGAGGGGCTCTTATATACGAG. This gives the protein CASSTRRGALIYE. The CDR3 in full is CASSTRRGALIYEQYF.

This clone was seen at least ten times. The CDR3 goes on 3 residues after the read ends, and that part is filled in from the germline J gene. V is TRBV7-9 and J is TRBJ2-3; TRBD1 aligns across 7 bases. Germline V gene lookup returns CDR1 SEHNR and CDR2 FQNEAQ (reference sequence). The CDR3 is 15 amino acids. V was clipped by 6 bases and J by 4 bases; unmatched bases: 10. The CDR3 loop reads CASSLATGMSDTQYF. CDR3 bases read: TGTGCCAGCAGTCTTGCGACAGGGATGTCAGATACG.

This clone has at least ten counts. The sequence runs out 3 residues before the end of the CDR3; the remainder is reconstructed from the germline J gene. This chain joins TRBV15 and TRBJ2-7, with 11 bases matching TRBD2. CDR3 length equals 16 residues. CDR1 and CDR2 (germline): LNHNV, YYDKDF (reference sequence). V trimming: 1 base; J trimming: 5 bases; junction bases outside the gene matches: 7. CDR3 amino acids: CATSRALTSGRDEQYF. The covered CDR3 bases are TGTGCCACCAGCAGAGCTCTTACTAGCGGGAGAGACGAG.

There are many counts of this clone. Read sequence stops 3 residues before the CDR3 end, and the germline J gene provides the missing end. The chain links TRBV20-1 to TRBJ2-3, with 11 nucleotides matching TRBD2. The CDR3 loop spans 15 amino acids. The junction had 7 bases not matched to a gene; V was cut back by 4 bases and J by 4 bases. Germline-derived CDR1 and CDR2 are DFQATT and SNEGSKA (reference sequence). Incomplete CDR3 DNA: TGCAGTGCTATCAAAACTAGCGGGAGATCAGATACG. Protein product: CSAIKTSGRSDT. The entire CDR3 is CSAIKTSGRSDTQYF.

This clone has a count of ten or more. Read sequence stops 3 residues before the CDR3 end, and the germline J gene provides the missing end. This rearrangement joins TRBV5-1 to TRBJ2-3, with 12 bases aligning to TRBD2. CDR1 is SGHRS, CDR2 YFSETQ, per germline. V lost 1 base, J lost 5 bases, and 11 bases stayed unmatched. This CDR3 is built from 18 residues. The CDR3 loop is CASSLTQPSGRAGDTQYF. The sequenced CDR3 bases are TGCGCCAGCAGCTTGACTCAACCTAGCGGGAGGGCCGGAGATACG.

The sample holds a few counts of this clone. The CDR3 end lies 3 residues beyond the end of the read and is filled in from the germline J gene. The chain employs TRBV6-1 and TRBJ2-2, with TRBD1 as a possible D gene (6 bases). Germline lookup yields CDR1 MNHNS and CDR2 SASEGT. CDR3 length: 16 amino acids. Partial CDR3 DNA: TGTGCCAGCAGTGAAACAGCAGGGGCTGGGGCCAACGTG. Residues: CASSETAGAGANV. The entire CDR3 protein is CASSETAGAGANVLFF.

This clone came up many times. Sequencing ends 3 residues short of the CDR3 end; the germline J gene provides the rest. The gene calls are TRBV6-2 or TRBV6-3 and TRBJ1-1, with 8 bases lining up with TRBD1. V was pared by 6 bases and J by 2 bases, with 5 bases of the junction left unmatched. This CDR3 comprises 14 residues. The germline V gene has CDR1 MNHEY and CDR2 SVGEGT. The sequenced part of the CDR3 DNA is TGTGCCAGCAGCCGGGACAGGATAAACACTGAA. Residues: CASSRDRINTE. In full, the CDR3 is CASSRDRINTEAFF.

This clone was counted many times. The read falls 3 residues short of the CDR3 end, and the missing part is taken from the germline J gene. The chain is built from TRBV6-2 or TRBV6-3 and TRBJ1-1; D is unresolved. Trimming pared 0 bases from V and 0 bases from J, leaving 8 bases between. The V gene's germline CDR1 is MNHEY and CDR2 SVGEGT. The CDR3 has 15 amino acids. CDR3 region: CASSYSPLMNTEAFF. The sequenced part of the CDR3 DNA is TGTGCCAGCAGTTACTCGCCACTTATGAACACTGAA.

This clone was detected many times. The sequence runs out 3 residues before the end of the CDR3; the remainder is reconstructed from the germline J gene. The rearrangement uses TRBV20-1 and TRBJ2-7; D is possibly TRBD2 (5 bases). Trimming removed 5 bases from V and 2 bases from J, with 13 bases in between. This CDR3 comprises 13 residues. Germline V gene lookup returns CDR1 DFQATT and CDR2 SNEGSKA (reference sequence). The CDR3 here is CSASWISAYEQYF. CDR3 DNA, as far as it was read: TGCAGTGCTTCCTGGATTAGCGCCTACGAG.

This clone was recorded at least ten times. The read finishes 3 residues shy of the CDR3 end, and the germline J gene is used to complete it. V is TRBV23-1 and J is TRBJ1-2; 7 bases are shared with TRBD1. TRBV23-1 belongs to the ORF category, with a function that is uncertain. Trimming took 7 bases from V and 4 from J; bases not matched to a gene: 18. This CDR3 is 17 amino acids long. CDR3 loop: CASTPAPPDRVRYGYTF. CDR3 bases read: TGCGCCAGCACCCCAGCGCCCCCCGACAGGGTTCGCTATGGC.

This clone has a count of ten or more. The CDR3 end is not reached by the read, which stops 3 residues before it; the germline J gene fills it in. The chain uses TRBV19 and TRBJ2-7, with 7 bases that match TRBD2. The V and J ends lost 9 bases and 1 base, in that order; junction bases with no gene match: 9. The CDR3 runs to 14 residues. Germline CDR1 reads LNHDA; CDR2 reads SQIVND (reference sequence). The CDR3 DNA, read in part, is TGTGCCAGCGGGGAGCGGGACGGTTCCTACGAG. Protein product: CASGERDGSYE. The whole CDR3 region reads CASGERDGSYEQYF.

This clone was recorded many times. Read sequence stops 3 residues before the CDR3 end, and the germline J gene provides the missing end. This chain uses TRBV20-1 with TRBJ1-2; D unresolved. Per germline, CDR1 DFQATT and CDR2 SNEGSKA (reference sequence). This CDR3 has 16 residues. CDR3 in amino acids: CSASTSDLGFTYDYTF. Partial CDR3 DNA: TGCAGTGCTAGCACTAGCGACCTAGGTTTCACCTACGAC.

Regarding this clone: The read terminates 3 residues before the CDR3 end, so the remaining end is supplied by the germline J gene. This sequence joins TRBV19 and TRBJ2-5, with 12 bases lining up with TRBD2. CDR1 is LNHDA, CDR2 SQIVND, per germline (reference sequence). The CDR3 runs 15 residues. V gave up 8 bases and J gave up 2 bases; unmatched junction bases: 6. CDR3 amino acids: CASHRTSGTQETQYF. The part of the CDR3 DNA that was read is TGTGCCAGTCATAGGACTAGCGGGACTCAAGAGACC.

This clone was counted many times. The CDR3 spells CASSIDRDTQYF. Partial CDR3 DNA: TGTGCCAGTAGTATAGATCGGGATACG. The gene calls are TRBV19 and TRBJ2-3; D not resolved. The read terminates 3 residues ahead of where the CDR3 ends, so the germline J gene completes it. CDR1 is LNHDA, CDR2 SQIVND, per germline (reference sequence). The V end lost 0 bases, the J end lost 6 bases, and 4 bases lay between the germline ends. The CDR3 length is 12 residues. Drawing the rest from reference TRBV19 and TRBJ2-3, the complete variable domain is DGGITQSPKYLFRKEGQNVTLSCEQNLNHDAMYWYRQDPGQGLRLIYYSQIVNDFQKGDIAEGYSVSREKKESFPLTVTSAQKNPTAFYLCASSIDRDTQYFGPGTRLTVL.

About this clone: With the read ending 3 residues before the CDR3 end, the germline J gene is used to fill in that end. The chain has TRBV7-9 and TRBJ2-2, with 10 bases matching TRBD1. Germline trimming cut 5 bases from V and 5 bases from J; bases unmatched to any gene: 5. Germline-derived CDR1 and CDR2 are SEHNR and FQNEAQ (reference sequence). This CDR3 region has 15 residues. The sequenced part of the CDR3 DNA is TGTGCCAGCAGCCTAAGACAGGGGGCAACCGGGGAG. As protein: CASSLRQGATGE. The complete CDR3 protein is CASSLRQGATGELFF.

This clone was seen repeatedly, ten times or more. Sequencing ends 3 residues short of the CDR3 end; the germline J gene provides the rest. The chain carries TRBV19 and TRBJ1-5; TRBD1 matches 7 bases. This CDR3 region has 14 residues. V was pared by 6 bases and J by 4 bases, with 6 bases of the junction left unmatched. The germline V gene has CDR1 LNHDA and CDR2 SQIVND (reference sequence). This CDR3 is CASRLDRANQPQHF. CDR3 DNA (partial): TGTGCCAGTAGGCTTGACAGGGCGAATCAGCCC.

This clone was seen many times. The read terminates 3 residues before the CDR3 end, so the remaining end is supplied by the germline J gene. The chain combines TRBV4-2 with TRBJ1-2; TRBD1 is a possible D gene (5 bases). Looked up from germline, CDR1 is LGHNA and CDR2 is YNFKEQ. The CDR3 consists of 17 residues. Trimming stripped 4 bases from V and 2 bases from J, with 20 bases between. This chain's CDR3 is CASSLDLRTQANYGYTF. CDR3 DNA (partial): TGTGCCAGCAGCCTAGACCTGCGGACACAGGCAAACTATGGC.

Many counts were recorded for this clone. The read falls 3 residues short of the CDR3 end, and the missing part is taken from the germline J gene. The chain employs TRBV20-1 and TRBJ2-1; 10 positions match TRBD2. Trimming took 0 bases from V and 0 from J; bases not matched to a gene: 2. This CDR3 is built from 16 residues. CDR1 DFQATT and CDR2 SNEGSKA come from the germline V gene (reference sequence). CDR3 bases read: TGCAGTGCTAGAGACTTAGCGGGGGGCTCCTACAATGAG. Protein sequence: CSARDLAGGSYNE. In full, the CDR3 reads CSARDLAGGSYNEQFF.

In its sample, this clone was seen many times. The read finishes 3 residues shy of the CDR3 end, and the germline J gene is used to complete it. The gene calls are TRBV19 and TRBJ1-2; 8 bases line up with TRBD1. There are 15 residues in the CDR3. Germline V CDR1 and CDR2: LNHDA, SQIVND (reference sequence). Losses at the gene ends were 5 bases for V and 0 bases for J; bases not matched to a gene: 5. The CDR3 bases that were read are TGTGCCAGTAGTTTACAGACAGGGGCTAACTATGGC. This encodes CASSLQTGANYG. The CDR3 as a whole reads CASSLQTGANYGYTF.

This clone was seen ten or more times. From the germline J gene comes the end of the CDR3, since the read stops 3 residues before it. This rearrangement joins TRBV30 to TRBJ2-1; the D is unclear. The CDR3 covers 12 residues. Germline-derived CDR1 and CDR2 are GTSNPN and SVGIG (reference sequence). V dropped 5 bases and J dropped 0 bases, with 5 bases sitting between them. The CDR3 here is CAWGRSYNEQFF. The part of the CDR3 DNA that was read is TGTGCCTGGGGGCGCTCCTACAATGAG.

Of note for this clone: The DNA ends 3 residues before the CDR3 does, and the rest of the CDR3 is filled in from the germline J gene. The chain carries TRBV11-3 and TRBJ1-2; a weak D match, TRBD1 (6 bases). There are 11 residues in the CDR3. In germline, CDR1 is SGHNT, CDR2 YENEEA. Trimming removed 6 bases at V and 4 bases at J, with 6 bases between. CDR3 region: CASRQGYGYTF. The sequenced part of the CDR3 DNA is TGTGCCAGCAGACAGGGCTATGGC.

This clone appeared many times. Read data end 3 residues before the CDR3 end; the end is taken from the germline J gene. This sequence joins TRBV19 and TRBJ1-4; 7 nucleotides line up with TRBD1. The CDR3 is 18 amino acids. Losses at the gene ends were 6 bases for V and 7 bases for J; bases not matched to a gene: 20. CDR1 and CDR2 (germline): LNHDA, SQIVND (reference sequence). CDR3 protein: CASSPALIGAGGSEKLFF. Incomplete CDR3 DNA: TGTGCCAGTAGCCCGGCCCTAATAGGGGCAGGGGGAAGTGAAAAA.

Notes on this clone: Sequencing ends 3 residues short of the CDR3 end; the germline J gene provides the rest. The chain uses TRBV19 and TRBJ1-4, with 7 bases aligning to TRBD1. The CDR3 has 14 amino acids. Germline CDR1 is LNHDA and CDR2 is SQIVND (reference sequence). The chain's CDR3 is CASTAGTVRSPLFF. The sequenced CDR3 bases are TGTGCCAGTACCGCGGGGACAGTAAGATCACCA.